A selection of T cell receptor beta chains follows, all from one sample in a study of blood T cell repertoires in COVID-19. Using immunoSEQ multiplex PCR, the repertoire was profiled, and TCRdb retains in-frame clones only, with some absent. This table holds 70,000 to 95,000 clones, 70% to 90% found once. What was sequenced was peripheral blood. Source of these receptors: a human donor in a cohort sampled during active COVID-19. Each CDR3 is given with its conserved first and last residue. The D gene is left open where the match is weak. Size is omitted from some rows. Given values are once, few, many or a class for expanded clones.

V gene,clone size,D gene,J gene,CDR3 DNA,CDR3 protein
TRBV9,NA,NA,TRBJ1-1,TGTGCCAGCAGCGTAGGCGGCCACGGCACTGAAGCTTTCTTT,CASSVGGHGTEAFF
TRBV5-1,few,TRBD1,TRBJ1-4,TGCGCCAGCAGCTTAGACAGGGCCGGTGAAAAACTGTTTTTT,CASSLDRAGEKLFF
TRBV18,NA,TRBD1,TRBJ2-2,TGTGCCAGCTCGGGACAGGCGAACACCGGGGAGCTGTTTTTT,CASSGQANTGELFF
TRBV3-1/TRBV3-2,once,TRBD2,TRBJ2-3,TGTGCCAGCAGCCAAGAACTAGCGGGGGCCCCGTATTTT,CASSQELAGAPYF
TRBV5-4,NA,TRBD1,TRBJ1-2,TGTGCCAGCAGGCGGACAGGGGAAAGGCTTGATGGCTACACCTTC,CASRRTGERLDGYTF
TRBV6-2/TRBV6-3,NA,TRBD1,TRBJ1-2,TGTGCCAGCAGACCTCTGATGCGGGACAGGGCCTATGGCTACACCTTC,CASRPLMRDRAYGYTF
TRBV7-2,NA,TRBD1,TRBJ1-1,TGTGCCAGCAGCCGGGACAGGGGGTTTGAAGCTTTCTTT,CASSRDRGFEAFF
TRBV3-1/TRBV3-2,NA,TRBD2,TRBJ2-7,TGTGCCAGCAGCCAAGGGACTAGCGGGGTAAGGGGGCAGTACTTC,CASSQGTSGVRGQYF
TRBV15,NA,NA,TRBJ2-6,TGTGCCACCAGCATCGGGGCTGGGGCCAACGTCCTGACTTTC,CATSIGAGANVLTF
TRBV9,NA,NA,TRBJ2-3,TGTGCCAGCAGCGTCGGACAGCTCACAGATACGCAGTATTTT,CASSVGQLTDTQYF
TRBV3-1/TRBV3-2,NA,TRBD1,TRBJ1-1,TGTGCCAGCAGCCAAGGAAGGGACAGATACGCTTTCTTT,CASSQGRDRYAFF
TRBV18,few,NA,TRBJ1-2,TGTGCCAGCTCACCACCAACCCGGGGTGAGGATGGCTACACCTTC,CASSPPTRGEDGYTF
TRBV21-1,once,NA,TRBJ2-7,TGTGCCAGCAGCAACCAAGCCCCTACAGGGGGGATCTCCTACGAGCAGTACTTC,CASSNQAPTGGISYEQYF
TRBV5-6,NA,TRBD1,TRBJ1-5,TGTGCCAGCAGTATGACAGGGGGCTGGCAGCCCCAGCATTTT,CASSMTGGWQPQHF
TRBV29-1,NA,TRBD2,TRBJ2-5,TGCAGCGTTGGTGGTAGCGGGGAGGTGGCCCAGTACTTC,CSVGGSGEVAQYF
TRBV4-1,NA,TRBD1,TRBJ2-1,TGCGCCAGCAGCCAAGATCTGACAGGGGCCTACAATGAGCAGTTCTTC,CASSQDLTGAYNEQFF
TRBV7-2,NA,TRBD1,TRBJ2-1,TGTGCCAGCAGGAGTCCTCGGGACAGGGCTAAAAATGAGCAGTTCTTC,CASRSPRDRAKNEQFF
TRBV11-3,NA,TRBD1,TRBJ2-1,TGTGCCAGCAGCTCCCAGGGGGCCTACAATGAGCAGTTCTTC,CASSSQGAYNEQFF
TRBV7-9,NA,NA,TRBJ2-6,TGTGCCAGCAGCTCCCGGTTGAGGTCCTCTGGGGCCAACGTCCTGACTTTC,CASSSRLRSSGANVLTF
TRBV7-9,NA,NA,TRBJ1-5,TGTGCCAGCAGCTCAGCGGAGGGGAGGAATCAGCCCCAGCATTTT,CASSSAEGRNQPQHF
TRBV7-9,NA,NA,TRBJ2-7,TGTGCCAGCAGCTTAAATATCTACGAGCAGTACTTC,CASSLNIYEQYF
TRBV5-4,NA,NA,TRBJ1-2,TGTGCCAGCAGCCAAGGGGGGGGCAGCTATGGCTACACCTTC,CASSQGGGSYGYTF
TRBV20-1,once,NA,TRBJ2-1,TGCAGTGCTAGACCAGAGGTCGAGCAGTTCTTC,CSARPEVEQFF
TRBV4-1,NA,NA,TRBJ2-3,TGCGCCAGCAGCCAGGGACACCACACAGATACGCAGTATTTT,CASSQGHHTDTQYF
TRBV2,once,NA,TRBJ2-2,TGTGCCAGCAGTGCGGGGAACACCGGGGAGCTGTTTTTT,CASSAGNTGELFF
TRBV10-1,NA,NA,TRBJ1-1,TGCGCCAGCAGGTCCATAGCGGGAGAAGCTTTCTTT,CASRSIAGEAFF
TRBV4-2,NA,NA,TRBJ2-4,TGTGCCAGCAGCCAAGATTCCGGAGGGAAATCCAAAAACATTCAGTACTTC,CASSQDSGGKSKNIQYF
TRBV5-1,NA,NA,TRBJ1-4,TGCGCCAGCAGCTTGGATGACAGCTTTAATGAAAAACTGTTTTTT,CASSLDDSFNEKLFF
TRBV4-1,NA,NA,TRBJ1-1,TGCGCCAGCAGCCAGGTAGGGGAACTGAACACTGAAGCTTTCTTT,CASSQVGELNTEAFF
TRBV7-3,NA,TRBD1,TRBJ2-1,TGTGCCAGCAGCTCGACAGGGACATTAAACAATGAGCAGTTCTTC,CASSSTGTLNNEQFF
TRBV5-5,NA,NA,TRBJ2-7,TGTGCCAGCAGCTTGGCAGGGGCGCCCTACGAGCAGTACTTC,CASSLAGAPYEQYF
TRBV7-2,NA,NA,TRBJ2-3,TGTGCCAGCAGCTTACAGGGCACAGATACGCAGTATTTT,CASSLQGTDTQYF
TRBV24-1,NA,TRBD1,TRBJ2-2,TGTGCCACCAGTGACCCGGGACAGGGGACCGGGGAGCTGTTTTTT,CATSDPGQGTGELFF